The entry below describes one TCR beta chain. Some clones are missing from TCRdb's copy, which holds only in-frame ones; the method was immunoSEQ multiplex PCR. The sample contains about 31,000 clones, about nine tenths of which appear only once. The data stem from a study of T cell changes during pregnancy in multiple sclerosis. Trimming stripped 0 bases from V and 3 bases from J, with 12 bases between. CDR1 and CDR2 (germline): LGHNA, YSLEER. CDR3 length equals 15 residues. The chain employs TRBV4-3 and TRBJ2-7, with D perhaps TRBD2 (7 bases). Sequencing used CD8+ T cells from peripheral blood mononuclear cells, obtained in the first trimester of pregnancy. This receptor was identified in a female donor with multiple sclerosis, enrolled in a pregnancy study. The CDR3 is CASSQDRGGGYEQYF. The CDR3 DNA reads TGCGCCAGCAGCCAAGATCGGGGAGGGGGCTACGAGCAGTACTTC.